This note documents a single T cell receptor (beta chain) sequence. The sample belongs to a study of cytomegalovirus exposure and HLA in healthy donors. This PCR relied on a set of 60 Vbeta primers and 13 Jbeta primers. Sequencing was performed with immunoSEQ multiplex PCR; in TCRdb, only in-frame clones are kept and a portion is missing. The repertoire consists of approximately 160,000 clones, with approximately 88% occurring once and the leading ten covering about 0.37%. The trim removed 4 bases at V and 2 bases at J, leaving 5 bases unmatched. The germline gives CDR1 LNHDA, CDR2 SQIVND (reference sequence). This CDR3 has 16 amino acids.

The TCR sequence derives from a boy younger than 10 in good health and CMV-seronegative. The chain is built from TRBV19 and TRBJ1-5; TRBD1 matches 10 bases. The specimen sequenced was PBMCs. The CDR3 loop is CASSTFGTGGNQPQHF. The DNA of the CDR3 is TGTGCCAGTAGTACCTTTGGGACAGGGGGCAATCAGCCCCAGCATTTT. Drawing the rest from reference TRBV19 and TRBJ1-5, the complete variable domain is DGGITQSPKYLFRKEGQNVTLSCEQNLNHDAMYWYRQDPGQGLRLIYYSQIVNDFQKGDIAEGYSVSREKKESFPLTVTSAQKNPTAFYLCASSTFGTGGNQPQHFGDGTRLSIL.